The 6 T cell receptor beta chains given below trace back to one sample, sequenced in a study of blood T cell repertoires in COVID-19. TCRdb's table, derived via immunoSEQ multiplex PCR, lists solely in-frame clones and lacks some. The table has 260,000 or so clones, 80% to 90% seen once. The sequenced sample consisted of PBMCs or T cells enriched from blood (not recorded which). The source of these receptors is a woman younger than 45 with acute COVID-19.

This chain joins TRBV19 and TRBJ1-6, with D unclear. CDR1 is LNHDA, CDR2 SQIVND, per germline (reference sequence). Between the trimmed V and J ends, which lost 3 bases and 7 bases, there was a span of 13 bases. The CDR3 contains 15 residues. The CDR3 sequence is CASSIDRESNSPLHF. The CDR3, as DNA: TGTGCCAGTAGTATTGACCGGGAGTCCAATTCACCCCTCCACTTT. Based on the CDR3 plus reference TRBV19 and TRBJ1-6, the full variable domain is DGGITQSPKYLFRKEGQNVTLSCEQNLNHDAMYWYRQDPGQGLRLIYYSQIVNDFQKGDIAEGYSVSREKKESFPLTVTSAQKNPTAFYLCASSIDRESNSPLHFGNGTRLTVT.

The gene calls are TRBV6-5 and TRBJ1-2, with 8 bases fitting TRBD1. V shed 0 bases, J shed 8 bases, and the junction held 5 bases outside the gene matches. Germline lookup yields CDR1 MNHEY and CDR2 SVGAGI. CDR3 size: 14 residues. CDR3 residues: CASSYSDRVGGYTF. CDR3 in DNA: TGTGCCAGCAGTTACTCGGACAGGGTTGGCGGCTACACCTTC.

This sequence joins TRBV4-3 and TRBJ1-4; 8 bases agree with TRBD1. The CDR3 runs to 15 residues. The V gene end was trimmed by 0 bases and the J gene end by 8 bases; junction bases not matched to a gene: 5. Germline V lookup: CDR1 LGHNA, CDR2 YSLEER. CDR3 residues: CASSQEQGAEEKLFF. Written as DNA, the CDR3 is TGCGCCAGCAGCCAAGAGCAGGGGGCCGAGGAAAAACTGTTTTTT.

The chain employs TRBV7-9 and TRBJ2-1, with 11 bases lining up with TRBD2. In germline, CDR1 is SEHNR, CDR2 FQNEAQ (reference sequence). The CDR3 consists of 14 residues. The junction had 1 base not matched to a gene; V was cut back by 2 bases and J by 7 bases. For the CDR3, the DNA is TGTGCCAGCAGCTTATCTAGCGGGGGGAATGAGCAGTTCTTC. Protein sequence: CASSLSSGGNEQFF.

The rearrangement links TRBV3-1 (or the pseudogene TRBV3-2) to TRBJ1-4, with 9 bases matching TRBD1. The CDR3 covers 14 residues. Germline V gives CDR1 LGHDT, CDR2 YNNKEL (reference sequence). Trimming removed 1 base from V and 6 bases from J; junction bases left unmatched: 0. The CDR3 loop reads CASSQGQGDEKLFF. DNA for the CDR3: TGTGCCAGCAGCCAAGGACAGGGGGATGAAAAACTGTTTTTT.

The chain joins TRBV7-9 to TRBJ1-2; D perhaps matches TRBD1 (6 bases). The V gene lost 6 bases and the J gene lost 4 bases, with 12 bases spanning the gap. The length of the CDR3 is 13 residues. Germline V CDR1 and CDR2: SEHNR, FQNEAQ (reference sequence). CDR3 region: CASSRGQFYGYTF. Written as DNA, the CDR3 is TGTGCCAGCAGTCGTGGACAGTTCTATGGCTACACCTTC.